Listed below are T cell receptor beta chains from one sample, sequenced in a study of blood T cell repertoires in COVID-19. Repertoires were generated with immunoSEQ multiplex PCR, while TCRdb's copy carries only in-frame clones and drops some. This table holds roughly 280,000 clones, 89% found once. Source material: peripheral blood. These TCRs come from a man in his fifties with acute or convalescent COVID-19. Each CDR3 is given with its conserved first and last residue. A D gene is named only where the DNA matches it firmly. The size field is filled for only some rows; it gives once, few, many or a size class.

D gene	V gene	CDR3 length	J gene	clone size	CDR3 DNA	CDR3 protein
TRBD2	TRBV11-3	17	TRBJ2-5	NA	TGTGCCAGCAGCCCCGGGACTAGCGGGAGGGGACAAGAGACCCAGTACTTC	CASSPGTSGRGQETQYF
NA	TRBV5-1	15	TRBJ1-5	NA	TGCGCCAGCAGCTTGGAAGGGGCACTTGATCAGCCCCAGCATTTT	CASSLEGALDQPQHF
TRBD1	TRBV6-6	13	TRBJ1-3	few	TGTGCCGGGGGACAGTTGGACGGAAACACCATATATTTT	CAGGQLDGNTIYF
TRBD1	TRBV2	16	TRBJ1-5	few	TGTGCCAGCAGTGGACGGACAGGGGGCTCGGATCAGCCCCAGCATTTT	CASSGRTGGSDQPQHF
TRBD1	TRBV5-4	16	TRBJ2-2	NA	TGTGCCAGCAGCTACCCGGGACAGGGGTCGGCCGGGGAGCTGTTTTTT	CASSYPGQGSAGELFF
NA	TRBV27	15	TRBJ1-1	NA	TGTGCCAGCAGTCCAACCGGACACCTGAACACTGAAGCTTTCTTT	CASSPTGHLNTEAFF
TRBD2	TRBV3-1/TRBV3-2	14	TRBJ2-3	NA	TGTGCCAGCAGCCGTAGCGGGGGAACAGATACGCAGTATTTT	CASSRSGGTDTQYF
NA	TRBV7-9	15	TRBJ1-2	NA	TGTGCCAGCAGCTTAATTCACAGGAGCTCCTATGGCTACACCTTC	CASSLIHRSSYGYTF
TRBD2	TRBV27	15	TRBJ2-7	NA	TGTGCCAGCACTCCTAGCGGGGGCCCTACCTACGAGCAGTACTTC	CASTPSGGPTYEQYF
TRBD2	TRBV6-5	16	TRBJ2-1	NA	TGTGCCAGCAGTTACATCTCAGCGGGGGGCGTCGATGAGCAGTTCTTC	CASSYISAGGVDEQFF
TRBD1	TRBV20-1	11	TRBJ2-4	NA	TGCAGTGCAAAACAGGGGAGAGTTCAGTACTTC	CSAKQGRVQYF
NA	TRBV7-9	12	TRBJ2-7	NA	TGTGCCAGCAGCAATCGACAGCAGGGGCAGTACTTC	CASSNRQQGQYF
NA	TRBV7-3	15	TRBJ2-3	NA	TGTGCCAGCAGCTTCGGCCAGACTAGCACAGATACGCAGTATTTT	CASSFGQTSTDTQYF
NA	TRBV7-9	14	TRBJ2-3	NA	TGTGCCAGCAGCTCTAGGTCGTTCACAGATACGCAGTATTTT	CASSSRSFTDTQYF
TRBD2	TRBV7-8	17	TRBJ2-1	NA	TGTGCCAGCAGCAGAACCGGGACTAGCGGGGCCTACAATGAGCAGTTCTTC	CASSRTGTSGAYNEQFF
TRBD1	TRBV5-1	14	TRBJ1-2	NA	TGCGCCAGCAGCTTGACAGGGGGCCCGGTTGGCTACACCTTC	CASSLTGGPVGYTF
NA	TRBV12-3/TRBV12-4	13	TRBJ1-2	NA	TGTGCCAGCAGTCGGACAGTTAACTATGGCTACACCTTC	CASSRTVNYGYTF
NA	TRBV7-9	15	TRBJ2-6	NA	TGTGCCAGCAGCCCTACGAGGCCTGGGGCCAACGTCCTGACTTTC	CASSPTRPGANVLTF
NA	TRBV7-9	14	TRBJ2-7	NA	TGTGCCAGCACCCCCCCGCAGGTCACCTACGAGCAGTACTTC	CASTPPQVTYEQYF
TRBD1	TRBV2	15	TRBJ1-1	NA	TGTGCCAGCAGTCCCCGGACAGGGAGGAGTACTGAAGCTTTCTTT	CASSPRTGRSTEAFF
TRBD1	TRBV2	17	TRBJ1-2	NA	TGTGCCAGCAGTGAGTTCACCCCCGGGACAGGTCCCTATGGCTACACCTTC	CASSEFTPGTGPYGYTF
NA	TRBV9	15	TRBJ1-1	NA	TGTGCCAGCAGCGTAGTTGCAGGGTCTGGCTCTGAAGCTTTCTTT	CASSVVAGSGSEAFF
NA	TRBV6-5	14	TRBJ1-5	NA	TGTGCCGCTGGTGGCGTAGCCTACTATCAGCCCCAGCATTTT	CAAGGVAYYQPQHF
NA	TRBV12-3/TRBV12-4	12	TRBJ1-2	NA	TGTGCCAGCAGCCCAATGGCCTATGGCTACACCTTC	CASSPMAYGYTF
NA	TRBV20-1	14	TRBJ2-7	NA	TGCAGTGCTAGTGAGGGCTCGAGCTCCTACGAGCAGTACTTC	CSASEGSSSYEQYF
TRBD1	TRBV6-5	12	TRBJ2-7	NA	TGTGCCAGCAGGGGACAGCGTCACGAGCAGTACTTC	CASRGQRHEQYF
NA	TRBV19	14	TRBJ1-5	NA	TGTGCCAGTAGTATCCAGGGGTTGTATCAGCCCCAGCATTTT	CASSIQGLYQPQHF
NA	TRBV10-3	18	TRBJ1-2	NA	TGTGCCATCAGTGAGTCCAGTGGCGGCTCGTTGACAGGCTATGGCTACACCTTC	CAISESSGGSLTGYGYTF
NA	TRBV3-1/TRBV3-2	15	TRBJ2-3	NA	TGTGCCAGCAGCCCCGGGGGGCTGGGCACAGATACGCAGTATTTT	CASSPGGLGTDTQYF
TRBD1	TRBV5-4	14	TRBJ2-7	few	TGTGCCAGCAGCTTCTTACAGGGGGCCGACGAGCAGTACTTC	CASSFLQGADEQYF
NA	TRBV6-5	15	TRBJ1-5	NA	TGTGCCAGCAGGGGGAACAGGGTGGGCAATCAGCCCCAGCATTTT	CASRGNRVGNQPQHF
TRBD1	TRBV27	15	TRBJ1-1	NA	TGTGCCAGCAGTTCTCGACAGGGGAGAGGTACTGAAGCTTTCTTT	CASSSRQGRGTEAFF
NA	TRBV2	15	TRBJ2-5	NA	TGTGCCAGCAGTCAGGAGGGGGGGCTTCAAGAGACCCAGTACTTC	CASSQEGGLQETQYF
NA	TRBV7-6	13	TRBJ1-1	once	TGTGCCAGCAGCTTAGGCGCTAACACTGAAGCTTTCTTT	CASSLGANTEAFF
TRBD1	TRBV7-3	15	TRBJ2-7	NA	TGTGCCAGCAGCTTCTCCGGGACAGGGGACTACGAGCAGTACTTC	CASSFSGTGDYEQYF
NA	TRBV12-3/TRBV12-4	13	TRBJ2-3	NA	TGTGCCAGCGGTACTCGAGACACAGATACGCAGTATTTT	CASGTRDTDTQYF
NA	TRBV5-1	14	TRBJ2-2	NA	TGCGCCAGCACGTCGACACCGAACACCGGGGAGCTGTTTTTT	CASTSTPNTGELFF
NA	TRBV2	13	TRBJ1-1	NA	TGTGCCAGCAGTGGGAGTCGGGTAGCTGAAGCTTTCTTT	CASSGSRVAEAFF
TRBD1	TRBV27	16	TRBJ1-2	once	TGTGCCAGCAGTATTCTCCGGGACAGGGGGCTTCTGGGCTACACCTTC	CASSILRDRGLLGYTF
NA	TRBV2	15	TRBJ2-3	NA	TGTGCCAGCAGGGGAGGGACACTTAGCACAGATACGCAGTATTTT	CASRGGTLSTDTQYF